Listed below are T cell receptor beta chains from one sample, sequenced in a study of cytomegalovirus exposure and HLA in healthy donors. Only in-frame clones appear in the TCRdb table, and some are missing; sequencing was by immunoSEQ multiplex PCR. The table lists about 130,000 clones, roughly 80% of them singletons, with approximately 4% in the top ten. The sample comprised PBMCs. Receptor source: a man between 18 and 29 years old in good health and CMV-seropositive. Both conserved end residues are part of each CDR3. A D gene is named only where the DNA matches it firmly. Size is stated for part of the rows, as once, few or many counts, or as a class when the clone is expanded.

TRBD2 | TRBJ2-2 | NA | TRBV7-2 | TGTGCCAGCAGCTTAGCCTCGGGACTAGCGAACACCGGGGAGCTGTTTTTT | CASSLASGLANTGELFF
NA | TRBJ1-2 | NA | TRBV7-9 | TGTGCCAGCAGCCATTCTTGGCAGGGCGGGAGTGGCTACACCTTC | CASSHSWQGGSGYTF
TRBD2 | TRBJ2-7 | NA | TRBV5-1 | TGCGCCAGCAGCCAACGACTAGCGGGATACTACGAGCAGTACTTC | CASSQRLAGYYEQYF
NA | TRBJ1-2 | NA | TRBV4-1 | TGCGCCAGCAGCCGCCTGGTTGCAGGGTGGAACTATGGCTACACCTTC | CASSRLVAGWNYGYTF
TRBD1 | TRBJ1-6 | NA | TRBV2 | TGTGCCAGCAGGCACGGACAGGGAGATTATAATTCACCCCTCCACTTT | CASRHGQGDYNSPLHF
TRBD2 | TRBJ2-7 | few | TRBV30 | TGTGCCTGGAGTCCCCGGGGAGGGTATGTGACCTCCTACGAGCAGTACTTC | CAWSPRGGYVTSYEQYF
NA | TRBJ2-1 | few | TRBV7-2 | TGTGCCAGCAGCGTAAGACAGTACAATGAGCAGTTCTTC | CASSVRQYNEQFF
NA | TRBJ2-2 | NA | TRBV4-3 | TGCGCCAGCAGCCCCCACTTGGGCAGCCGTTCGAACACCGGGGAGCTGTTTTTT | CASSPHLGSRSNTGELFF
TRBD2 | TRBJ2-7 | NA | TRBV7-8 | TGTGCCAGCAGCTTAGGTGAGGGAGGGCCCCTCTACGAGCAGTACTTC | CASSLGEGGPLYEQYF
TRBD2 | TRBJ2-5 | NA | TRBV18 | TGTGCCAGCTCACCCGGGACTATTGGAGAGACCCAGTACTTC | CASSPGTIGETQYF
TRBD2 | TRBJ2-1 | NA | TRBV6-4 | TGTGCCAGCAGCCTAACTAGCGGGGGGCCCTACAATGAGCAGTTCTTC | CASSLTSGGPYNEQFF